This T cell receptor (beta chain) was retrieved from a study of vaccination effects on CD4 cells after COVID-19. Libraries were prepared by immunoSEQ multiplex PCR; TCRdb keeps only in-frame clonotypes and omits some of them. The sample holds under 85,000 clones, 77% seen once. The V end lost 6 bases, the J end lost 4 bases, and 13 bases lay between the germline ends. The CDR3 has 13 residues. Looked up from germline, CDR1 is SGHRS and CDR2 is YFSETQ. Remarks on this clone: The antigen is undetermined.

Pools of viral peptides were used by the ViraFEST assay to expand antigen-specific CD4+ T cells ahead of sequencing. Investigators separated out CD4+ T cells once around nine days of culture had passed. All participants had two doses of either the BNT162b2 or mRNA-1273 vaccine. The authors replaced half the medium with IL-2 medium on days 3 and 7. Specimen: CD4+ T cells from PBMCs cultured with HCoV-OC43 spike peptides, collected after COVID-19 vaccination. Subset reported: HCoV-OC43 spike overlapping peptide pool stimulation. V and J are TRBV5-1 and TRBJ2-5, with TRBD1 as a possible D gene (6 bases). This TCR derives from a human donor who received a COVID-19 vaccine. The CDR3 sequence: CASTSGDGETQYF. The CDR3 DNA follows: TGCGCCAGCACCTCAGGGGATGGAGAGACCCAGTACTTC.